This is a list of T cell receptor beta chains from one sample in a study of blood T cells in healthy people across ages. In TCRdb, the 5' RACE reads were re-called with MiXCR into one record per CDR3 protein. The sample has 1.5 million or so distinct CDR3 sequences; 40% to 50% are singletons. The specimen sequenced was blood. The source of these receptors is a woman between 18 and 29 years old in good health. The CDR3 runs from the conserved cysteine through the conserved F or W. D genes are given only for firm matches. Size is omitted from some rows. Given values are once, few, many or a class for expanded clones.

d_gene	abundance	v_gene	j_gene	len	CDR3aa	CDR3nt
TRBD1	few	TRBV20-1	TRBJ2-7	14	CSAPPGQPYNEQYF	TGCAGTGCCCCCCCGGGACAGCCGTACAATGAGCAGTACTTC
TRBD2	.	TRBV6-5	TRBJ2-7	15	CASSLLAGDLYEQYF	TGTGCCAGCAGTTTATTAGCGGGAGACCTCTACGAGCAGTACTTC
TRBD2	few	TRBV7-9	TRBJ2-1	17	CASSLDPNEGGQNEQFF	TGTGCCAGCAGCTTAGACCCAAACGAGGGAGGGCAGAATGAGCAGTTCTTC
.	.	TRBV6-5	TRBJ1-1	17	CASSYRLVGTENTEAFF	TGTGCCAGCAGTTATCGTCTTGTGGGGACCGAGAACACTGAAGCTTTCTTT
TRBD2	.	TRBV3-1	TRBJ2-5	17	CASSQEPGGPGQETQYF	TGTGCCAGCAGCCAAGAACCGGGAGGGCCGGGCCAAGAGACCCAGTACTTC
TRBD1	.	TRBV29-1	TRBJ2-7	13	CSVPGQGVHEQYF	TGCAGCGTACCGGGACAGGGTGTCCACGAGCAGTACTTC
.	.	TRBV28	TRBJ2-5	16	CASTPRTAPGIETQYF	TGTGCCAGCACACCTCGGACAGCCCCGGGGATTGAGACCCAGTACTTC
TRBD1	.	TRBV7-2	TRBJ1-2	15	CASSLDDRANYGYTF	TGTGCCAGCAGCTTAGACGACAGGGCTAACTATGGCTACACCTTC
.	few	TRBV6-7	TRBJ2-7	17	CASSTSGLPHPIDEQYF	TGTGCCAGCAGCACCTCGGGACTTCCTCATCCCATCGATGAGCAGTACTTC
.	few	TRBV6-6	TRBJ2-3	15	CASSATLGGADTQYF	TGTGCCAGCAGCGCCACACTAGGTGGGGCAGATACGCAGTATTTT
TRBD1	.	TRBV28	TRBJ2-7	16	CASSSIGTGFSYEQYF	TGTGCCAGCAGTTCAATAGGGACAGGGTTTTCCTACGAGCAGTACTTC
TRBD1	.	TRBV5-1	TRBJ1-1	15	CASSSDGQGYTEAFF	TGCGCCAGCAGCTCTGACGGACAGGGGTACACTGAAGCTTTCTTT
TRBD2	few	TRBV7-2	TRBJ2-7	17	CASSLARLAVISYEQYF	TGTGCCAGCAGCTTAGCGAGACTAGCGGTGATCTCCTACGAGCAGTACTTC
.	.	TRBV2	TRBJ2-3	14	CASISAGWDHTQYF	TGTGCCAGCATTTCGGCAGGGTGGGATCATACGCAGTATTTT
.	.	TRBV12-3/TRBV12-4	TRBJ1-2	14	CASSTGGRAYGYTF	TGTGCCAGCAGTACCGGAGGTAGGGCTTATGGCTACACCTTC
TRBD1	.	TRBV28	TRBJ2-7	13	CASNTGGPYEQYF	TGTGCCAGCAATACAGGGGGCCCCTACGAGCAGTACTTC
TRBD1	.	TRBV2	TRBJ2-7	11	CATSDRSEQYF	TGTGCCACCTCGGACAGGTCGGAGCAGTACTTC
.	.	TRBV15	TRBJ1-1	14	CATVKRVDGTEAFF	TGTGCCACCGTAAAAAGGGTAGACGGCACTGAAGCTTTCTTT
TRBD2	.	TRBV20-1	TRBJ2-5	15	CSARRPTSGVETQYF	TGCAGTGCTAGACGTCCGACTAGCGGGGTGGAGACCCAGTACTTC